This T cell receptor (beta chain) was recovered during a study of blood T cell repertoires in COVID-19. On the study more broadly: COVID-19 samples collected from the United States, Italy and Spain covered acute and convalescent phases.

Trimming stripped 3 bases from V and 0 bases from J, with 11 bases between. CDR1 and CDR2 (germline): SNHLY, FYNNEI. The CDR3 is made up of 15 amino acids. Generated by immunoSEQ multiplex PCR, the TCRdb table keeps only in-frame clones and is missing some. The sample gives approximately 300,000 clones, about 93% of which show up once; approximately 7.5% is in the top ten. The clonotype comes from a woman in her 30s with COVID-19, enrolled during active disease. The V and J genes are TRBV2 and TRBJ1-1; tentatively, D is TRBD1 (5 bases). Sequenced: peripheral blood. The CDR3 coding sequence is TGTGCCAGCAGTGAGAGGACACTAATGAACACTGAAGCTTTCTTT. Translated, it gives CASSERTLMNTEAFF.